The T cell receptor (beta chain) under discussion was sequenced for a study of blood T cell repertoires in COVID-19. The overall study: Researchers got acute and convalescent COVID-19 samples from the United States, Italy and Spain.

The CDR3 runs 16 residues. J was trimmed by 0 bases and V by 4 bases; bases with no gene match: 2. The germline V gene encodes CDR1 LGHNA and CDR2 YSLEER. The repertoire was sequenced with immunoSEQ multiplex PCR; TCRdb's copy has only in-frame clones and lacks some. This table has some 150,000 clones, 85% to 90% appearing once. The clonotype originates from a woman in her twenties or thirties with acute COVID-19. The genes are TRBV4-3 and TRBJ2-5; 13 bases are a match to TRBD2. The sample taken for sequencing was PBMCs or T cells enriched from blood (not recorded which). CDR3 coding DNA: TGCGCCAGCAGCCGGGGGACTAGCGGGAACCAAGAGACCCAGTACTTC. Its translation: CASSRGTSGNQETQYF.